This section outlines one T cell receptor (beta chain) sequence together with its context. The antigen it binds to is not known. Base-call qualities are not available, and no considerably larger clone is one nucleotide away. The data derive from a study of blood T cell repertoires in COVID-19 (dated by TCRdb to 2019 to 2021). For context, the study as a whole: Samples covering the acute and convalescent phases of COVID-19 were provided by collaborators in the United States, Italy and Spain. The material from the prospective study consisted of cDNA or gDNA derived from T cells, B-cell-depleted T cells, or PBMCs. The sample metadata nearly always contained a de-identified subject ID, COVID-19 status, age in years and sex. The samples were drawn from two sources: the first 160 participants of the ongoing ImmuneRACE study, and 1,200 or so subjects contributed by 6 global collaborators. Subjects who had been exposed to COVID-19, were actively infected with it, or had recovered from it provided the deeply sampled blood TCRbeta repertoires that made up the dataset. The repertoires were released in a freely available public database intended as a resource for research on the immune response to SARS-CoV-2. Where HLA class I and class II types were available, the types were taken from metadata supplied by the sample provider, not from assay-based typing. Here is what the overall study found, with its caveats: How much clinical and demographic metadata was included differed by source and by participant, and the metadata was provided uncurated.

A second Seattle source provided samples from volunteer blood donors who had recovered from COVID-19. Collaborating institutions collected whole blood in K2EDTA tubes following their own protocols. Collaborator samples were shipped for TCRbeta analysis as frozen whole blood, isolated PBMCs, or DNA extracted from either sample type. As encoded in the germline V gene, CDR1 is SQVTM while CDR2 is ANQGSEA. Relative to germline, V is missing 5 bases and J is missing 5 bases, with 11 bases of the junction outside any gene match. Including the terminal cysteine and phenylalanine, the CDR3 comprises 14 residues. The retained sequence is limited to the CDR3, 42 bases, with the frame set at the first base. The immunoSEQ Assay, a bias-controlled multiplex PCR, was used to amplify TCRbeta CDR3 regions from genomic DNA. The authors' pipeline ran thus. The number of nucleated cells in each sample was estimated by amplification of reference gene primers within the assay. To quantify the absolute abundance of each unique TCRbeta CDR3 rearrangement, sequence reads were collapsed and filtered. Productive Simpson clonality was computed per sample as the square root of Simpson's diversity index over productive rearrangements. As stored in TCRdb, this immuneACCESS dataset retains in-frame rearrangements with V and J assigned. A fraction of the clones does not appear; measured against another copy, unresolved V genes explain less than half of the discrepancy, and the remainder lacks a known reason. The DNA gave D and trimming, while V, J and clone size come from that table. The sample table contains about 200,000 clones; only one count was recorded for around 79% of them. About 14% of the sample is taken by the ten largest.

This TCR was recovered from a man aged 50 or older who had recovered from COVID-19. The sequenced sample consisted of peripheral blood. Here the chain combines TRBV29-1 and TRBJ2-7; TRBD1 lines up with 8 middle nucleotides. The CDR3 has the sequence CSVPSGTGMHEQYF. The sequence in DNA is TGCAGCGTTCCGTCGGGGACAGGTATGCACGAGCAGTACTTC.